This is a list of T cell receptor beta chains from one sample in a study of T cells in Graves' hyperthyroidism and ophthalmopathy. TCRdb itself ran the multiplex PCR reads through MiXCR, one entry per CDR3 protein. The sample has 300,000 to 400,000 distinct CDR3 sequences, about 21% seen once. The specimen was blood. The receptors shown here come from a woman aged 45-59 years with Graves' hyperthyroidism. Both conserved end residues are part of each CDR3. The D gene is left open where the match is weak. Size values are once, few and many counts, or a class for expanded clones, and some rows have none.

>TRBJ2-1|TRBV24-1|TRBD2|.
CATSDWTRTSYNEQFF
TGTGCCACCAGTGATTGGACTAGAACCTCCTACAATGAGCAGTTCTTC
>TRBJ1-2|TRBV12-3/TRBV12-4|TRBD1|.
CASSVPGGSSYGYTF
TGTGCCAGCAGTGTACCAGGGGGCTCCTCCTATGGCTACACCTTC
>TRBJ2-3|TRBV7-3|TRBD2|many
CASSLTSGGAADTQYF
TGTGCCAGCAGCTTAACTAGCGGGGGGGCGGCAGATACGCAGTATTTT
>TRBJ1-1|TRBV28|.|many
CASGLERTVQGAFF
TGTGCCAGCGGCCTCGAAAGGACAGTCCAGGGAGCTTTCTTT
>TRBJ2-7|TRBV20-1|TRBD1|few
CSAKGAGKVWADYEQYF
TGCAGTGCCAAGGGGGCAGGGAAGGTTTGGGCCGATTACGAGCAGTACTTC
>TRBJ1-1|TRBV28|.|.
CASSFEDSLNTEAFF
TGTGCCAGCAGTTTCGAGGACAGCTTGAACACTGAAGCTTTCTTT
>TRBJ2-2|TRBV3-1|.|few
CASRAVTGELFF
TGTGCCAGCAGGGCCGTCACGGGGGAGCTGTTTTTT
>TRBJ2-3|TRBV20-1|TRBD2|many
CSVPLSRGSTDTQYF
TGCAGTGTGCCCCTTTCGCGGGGGAGCACAGATACGCAGTATTTT
>TRBJ1-2|TRBV29-1|.|few
CSADYGYTF
TGCAGCGCAGACTATGGCTACACCTTC
>TRBJ1-1|TRBV19|.|few
CASSTIGVNTEAFF
TGTGCCAGTAGTACTATCGGGGTGAACACTGAAGCTTTCTTT
>TRBJ1-1|TRBV30|TRBD1|few
CASDRFTEAFF
TGTGCTTCGGACAGGTTTACTGAAGCTTTCTTT
>TRBJ1-1|TRBV6-1|.|many
CASSEAGGKAFF
TGTGCCAGCAGTGAAGCAGGGGGTAAGGCTTTCTTT
>TRBJ1-4|TRBV30|TRBD1|many
CAWSVLWNRGSEKLFF
TGTGCCTGGAGTGTACTTTGGAACAGGGGAAGTGAAAAACTGTTTTTT
>TRBJ1-4|TRBV7-9|.|.
CASSTPVGVEKLFF
TGTGCCAGCAGCACCCCGGTGGGCGTAGAAAAACTGTTTTTT
>TRBJ2-3|TRBV11-2|.|many
CASSLVFGEGQYF
TGTGCCAGCAGCTTAGTGTTCGGAGAAGGGCAGTATTTT
>TRBJ2-5|TRBV6-1|TRBD1|many
CASSGQGRISQYF
TGTGCCAGCAGCGGACAGGGGAGGATTTCTCAGTACTTC
>TRBJ2-1|TRBV6-2/TRBV6-3|TRBD1|many
CASSYSPTGSSYNEQFF
TGTGCCAGCAGTTACTCTCCGACAGGGAGCTCCTACAATGAGCAGTTCTTC